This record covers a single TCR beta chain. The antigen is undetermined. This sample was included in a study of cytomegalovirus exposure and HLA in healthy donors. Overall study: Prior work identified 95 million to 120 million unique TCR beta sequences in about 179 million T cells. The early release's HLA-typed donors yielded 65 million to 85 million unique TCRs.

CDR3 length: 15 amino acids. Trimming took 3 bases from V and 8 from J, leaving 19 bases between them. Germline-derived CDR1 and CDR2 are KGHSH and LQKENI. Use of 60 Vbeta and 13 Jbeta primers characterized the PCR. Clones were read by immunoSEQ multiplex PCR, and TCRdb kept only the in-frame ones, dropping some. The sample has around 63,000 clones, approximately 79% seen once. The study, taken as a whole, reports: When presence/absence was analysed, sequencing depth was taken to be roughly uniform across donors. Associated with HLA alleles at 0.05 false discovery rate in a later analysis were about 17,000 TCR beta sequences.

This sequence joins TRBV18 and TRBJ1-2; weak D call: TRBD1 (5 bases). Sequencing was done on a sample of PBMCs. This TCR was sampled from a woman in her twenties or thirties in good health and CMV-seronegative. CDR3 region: CASSPTPGGERGYTF. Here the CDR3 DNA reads TGTGCCAGCTCACCCACCCCGGGGGGGGAACGCGGCTACACCTTC.